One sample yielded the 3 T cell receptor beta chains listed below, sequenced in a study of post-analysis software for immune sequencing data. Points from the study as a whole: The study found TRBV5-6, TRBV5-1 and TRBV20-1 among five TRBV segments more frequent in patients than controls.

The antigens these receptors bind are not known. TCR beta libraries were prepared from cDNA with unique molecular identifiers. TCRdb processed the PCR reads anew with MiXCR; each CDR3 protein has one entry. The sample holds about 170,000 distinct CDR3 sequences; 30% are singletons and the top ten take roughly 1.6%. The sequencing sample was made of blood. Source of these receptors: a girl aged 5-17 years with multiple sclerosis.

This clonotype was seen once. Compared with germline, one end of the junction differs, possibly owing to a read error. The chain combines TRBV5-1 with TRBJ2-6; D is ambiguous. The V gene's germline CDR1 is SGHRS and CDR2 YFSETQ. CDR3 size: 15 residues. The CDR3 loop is CAGSLESSGANVLTF. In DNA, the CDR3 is TGCGCCGGCAGCTTGGAAAGCTCTGGGGCCAACGTCCTGACTTTC.

The CDR3 sequence: CSGDGTYNEQFF. In DNA, the CDR3 is TGCAGCGGTGATGGGACCTACAATGAGCAGTTCTTC. This chain connects TRBV29-1 to TRBJ2-1; D not certain. The CDR3 has 12 amino acids. Trimming took off 7 bases at V and 2 bases at J, with 9 bases between the two ends. Germline CDR1 is SQVTM and CDR2 is ANQGSEA.

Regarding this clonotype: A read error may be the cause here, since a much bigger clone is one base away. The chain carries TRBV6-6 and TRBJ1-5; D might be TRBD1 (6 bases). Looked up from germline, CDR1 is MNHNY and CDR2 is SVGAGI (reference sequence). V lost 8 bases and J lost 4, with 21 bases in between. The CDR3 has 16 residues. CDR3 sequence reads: CASLGSDRSLNQPQHF. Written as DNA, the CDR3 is TGTGCCAGCTTAGGGTCGGACAGATCCCTGAATCAGCCCCAGCATTTT.